This TCR beta chain is drawn from a study of blood T cell repertoires in COVID-19. The CDR3 has 15 amino acids. The J segment lost 7 bases and the V segment lost 6 bases, leaving 9 bases of the junction unmatched. Germline CDR1 is MNHNY and CDR2 is SVGAGI (reference sequence). Repertoires were generated with immunoSEQ multiplex PCR, while TCRdb's copy carries only in-frame clones and drops some. The data contain over 65,000 clones, 70% to 90% of them singletons. The TCR comes from an elderly man with COVID-19, enrolled during active disease. Sample: peripheral blood. V is TRBV6-6 and J is TRBJ2-1; 10 bases are shared with TRBD1. The CDR3 DNA is TGTGCCAGCAGACACCGGGACAGGGGTAATAATGAGCAGTTCTTC. Its protein is CASRHRDRGNNEQFF.